This TCR beta chain was found in a study of blood T cell repertoires in COVID-19. Study at large: T cells, B-cell-depleted T cells, or PBMCs supplied cDNA or gDNA.

Germline CDR1 reads MDHEN; CDR2 reads SYDVKM. J lost 8 bases, V lost 10 bases, and 13 bases had no gene match. The CDR3 has 15 residues. Profiling relied on immunoSEQ multiplex PCR, and the TCRdb table lists in-frame clones only, not all of them. The sample records over 300,000 clones, roughly 90% being singletons. What was sequenced was peripheral blood. This TCR derives from a man younger than 30 with active or convalescent COVID-19. The V call is TRBV28, the J call TRBJ2-7; 14 nucleotides match TRBD2. For the CDR3, the DNA is TGTGCCACCTCAACCGGGACTAGCGGGGGCGGCCAGCAGTACTTC. The encoded protein is CATSTGTSGGGQQYF.